This T cell receptor (beta chain) was obtained from a study of molecular identifiers for immune sequencing clone quantification. This clonotype was observed at least ten times. TCRdb used MiXCR to reprocess the PCR reads, holding one entry per CDR3 protein. The sample carries about 640,000 distinct CDR3 sequences, 20% recorded once. The CDR3 is 13 amino acids. V shed 7 bases and J shed 1 base, with 14 bases lying between them. CDR1 and CDR2 (germline): DFQATT, SNEGSKA (reference sequence). The genes are TRBV20-1 and TRBJ2-7; D remains unclear. This TCR was sampled from a human donor in good health. Some libraries in this study had Jurkat cell RNA spiked in. The sample taken for sequencing was naive CD8+ T cells from blood, with Jurkat cell RNA spiked in. Subset denoted: FACS-sorted CD8+CD4-CCR7+CD45RA+ naive T cells. The CDR3 DNA follows: TGCAGTGTCCCTCACCTCCCTTCCTACGAGCAGTACTTC. This translates into CSVPHLPSYEQYF.